This TCR beta chain derives from a study of blood T cell repertoires in COVID-19. Background on the study: Whether acute or convalescent, the COVID-19 samples came from the United States, Italy and Spain. Sources were T cells, B-cell-depleted T cells, or PBMCs; the material itself was cDNA or gDNA.

The CDR3 sequence is 15 residues long. The germline V gene encodes CDR1 LNHDA and CDR2 SQIVND (reference sequence). The V gene lost 0 bases and the J gene lost 4 bases, with 12 bases spanning the gap. Profiling relied on immunoSEQ multiplex PCR, and the TCRdb table lists in-frame clones only, not all of them. The profile shows approximately 50,000 clones, around 90% of them singletons. The chain joins TRBV19 to TRBJ1-1; maybe TRBD1 (5 bases). The specimen sequenced was peripheral blood. The receptor was isolated from an elderly woman with acute or convalescent COVID-19. The CDR3 DNA reads TGTGCCAGTAGTATAGATCGGGGAGGGGTCACTGAAGCTTTCTTT. Translation gives CASSIDRGGVTEAFF.